Listed below are T cell receptor beta chains from one sample, sequenced in a study of tumor-infiltrating lymphocytes in primary liver carcinoma. TCRdb recomputed calls from the multiplex PCR reads with MiXCR, one row per CDR3 protein. The table shows about 350,000 distinct CDR3 sequences, with less than 70% occurring only once. Sequences were obtained from peripheral blood. The receptors come from a man aged 35-49 years with primary liver carcinoma and hepatitis B virus infection. Both conserved end residues are part of each CDR3. The order of the fields is D gene, clone size, V gene, J gene, CDR3 DNA, CDR3 protein. D genes are given only for firm matches. Clone size is given for some rows only: seen once, a few or many times, or a class if the clone is expanded.

.	.	TRBV11-2	TRBJ2-7	TGTGCCAGCTGCCAGGACTATAGCTCATACGAGCAGTACTTC	CASCQDYSSYEQYF
.	.	TRBV6-1	TRBJ1-1	TGTGCCAGCCCGGGCATGACGGCGAACACTGAAGCTTTCTTT	CASPGMTANTEAFF
.	.	TRBV28	TRBJ1-2	TGTGCCAGCCGTCCGTCTTACTATGGCTACACCTTC	CASRPSYYGYTF
TRBD1	.	TRBV4-1	TRBJ1-1	TGCGCCTGCAGCCAAGGGGTGGACAGGGAAGTCAACACTGAAGCTTTCTTT	CACSQGVDREVNTEAFF
TRBD2	many	TRBV29-1	TRBJ2-7	TGCAGCGTGGCGACTAGCGGGAGGCCCTCCTACGAGCAGTACTTC	CSVATSGRPSYEQYF
.	.	TRBV11-2	TRBJ1-5	TGTGCCAGCAGCAACCGGGGGGGGGCAGATCAGCCACAGCATTTT	CASSNRGGADQPQHF
TRBD2	once	TRBV11-2	TRBJ2-1	TGTGCCTGCAGCTTGACTAGCGAGAAACCCAATGAGCAGTTCTTC	CACSLTSEKPNEQFF
TRBD2	.	TRBV28	TRBJ2-1	TGTGCCAGCACCGGGACTAGCCCCAATGAGCAGTTCTTC	CASTGTSPNEQFF
TRBD2	.	TRBV4-2	TRBJ2-7	TGTGCCAGCACCCCCCGCCGGACTAGCGGGAAAGTGAGGGAGCAGTACTTC	CASTPRRTSGKVREQYF
.	once	TRBV28	TRBJ2-1	TGTGCCAGCGGAGCGATTAGTGACAATGAGCAGTTCTTC	CASGAISDNEQFF
TRBD2	.	TRBV12-3/TRBV12-4	TRBJ2-5	TGTGCCAGCAGTTTGACTAGCGGAGGCGAGGAGACCCAGTACTTC	CASSLTSGGEETQYF
TRBD1	many	TRBV5-4	TRBJ2-5	TGTGCCAGCAGACGGACGCCCCGGGACAGGGAACAAGAGACCCAGTACTTC	CASRRTPRDREQETQYF
.	.	TRBV2	TRBJ1-5	TGTGCCAGCAGTTCAGATACGCAGCATTTT	CASSSDTQHF
.	.	TRBV7-9	TRBJ2-7	TGTGCCAGCACTAGCAAATCCTACGAGCAGTACTTC	CASTSKSYEQYF
.	.	TRBV14	TRBJ2-7	TGTGCCGGCAGCCAAACGACAGTTACGACCTACGAACAGTACTTC	CAGSQTTVTTYEQYF
TRBD1	.	TRBV5-1	TRBJ2-1	TGCGCCAGCAACCTTGAGGAAGGACAGGTTGATGAGCAGTTCTTC	CASNLEEGQVDEQFF
.	.	TRBV28	TRBJ2-1	TGTGCCAGCAGTTTCAGACCCCACAATGAGCAGTTCTTC	CASSFRPHNEQFF
.	.	TRBV13	TRBJ2-5	TGTGCCAGCAGCTTACGACCCCCGCAAGAGACCCAGTACTTC	CASSLRPPQETQYF
.	many	TRBV6-1	TRBJ2-2	TGTGCCAGCGCTAACACCGGGGAGCTGTTTTTT	CASANTGELFF
.	many	TRBV6-1	TRBJ2-7	TGTGCCAGCACCGATTACTACGAGCAGTACTTC	CASTDYYEQYF
.	many	TRBV6-2/TRBV6-3	TRBJ2-1	TGTGCCAGCAGTTACAGACAGGACGGTGAGCAGTTCTTC	CASSYRQDGEQFF
TRBD1	.	TRBV19	TRBJ1-5	TGTGCCAGTAGGATACCCGGCAGGGGGTCCAATCAGCCCCAGCATTTT	CASRIPGRGSNQPQHF
.	many	TRBV10-3	TRBJ2-2	TGTGCCATCAGTGTCTCCGGACAACACACCGGGGAGCTGTTTTTT	CAISVSGQHTGELFF
.	.	TRBV4-1	TRBJ2-1	TGCGCCAGCAGCCAAACAATCGCAGTACACGAGCAGTTCTTC	CASSQTIAVHEQFF
.	.	TRBV5-5	TRBJ2-2	TGTGCCAGCAGCACATTGGCGGGAAGCGCGAACAACGGGGAGCTGTTTTTT	CASSTLAGSANNGELFF
.	.	TRBV11-2	TRBJ2-1	TGTGTCGGCAGCTTAATCTCGGGTGAGTTAGGCGATCAGTTCTTC	CVGSLISGELGDQFF
TRBD1	.	TRBV11-2	TRBJ1-4	TGTGCCAGCAGCATAGTCTTTCGAACAGGGGGCGAAAAACTGTTTTTT	CASSIVFRTGGEKLFF
.	few	TRBV7-9	TRBJ2-3	TGTGCCAGCAGCCGCGAAAGCTATACGCAGTATTTT	CASSRESYTQYF
TRBD2	.	TRBV12-3/TRBV12-4	TRBJ2-2	TGTGCCAGCCAGCGGGAACCCATCTGGGAGCTGTTTTTT	CASQREPIWELFF
.	.	TRBV11-2	TRBJ2-7	TGTGCTAGCAGCATAGTTTCGGGCAGGGTCTACGAGCAGTACTTC	CASSIVSGRVYEQYF
.	.	TRBV11-2	TRBJ2-7	TGTGCCAGGAGCTTAGGGATCCCGGACTACGAGCAGTACTTC	CARSLGIPDYEQYF
TRBD2	.	TRBV6-5	TRBJ2-1	TGTGCCAGCAGTTACTCTCCGACTAGCGGGAGGGCCTACGACGATGAGCAGTTCTTC	CASSYSPTSGRAYDDEQFF
TRBD1	.	TRBV11-1	TRBJ2-1	TGTGCCAGTAGCCACAGGGGTCGGATCGATGAACAGTTCTTC	CASSHRGRIDEQFF
.	.	TRBV30	TRBJ1-1	TGTGCCTGGAGTGTGTGGGGGCGCCAGGAGAATGAAGCTTTCTTT	CAWSVWGRQENEAFF
.	many	TRBV12-3/TRBV12-4	TRBJ2-1	TGTGCCAGCAGTTTTGGCAGGGGCGATTACAATGAGCAGTTCTTC	CASSFGRGDYNEQFF
.	.	TRBV6-6	TRBJ1-5	TGTGTCAGTAGTTACCTGGCGGACCATCAGCCCCAGCATTTT	CVSSYLADHQPQHF
TRBD2	.	TRBV11-2	TRBJ2-1	TGTGCCAGCAACCTGACTAGCCTCAATGAGCAGTTCTTC	CASNLTSLNEQFF
.	.	TRBV6-1	TRBJ2-3	TGTGCCAGCAGTGAAGTTCCGGGATTCACAAATACGCGGTATTTT	CASSEVPGFTNTRYF
.	.	TRBV4-1	TRBJ2-2	TGCACCAGCAGCCATCCTACAGCGGCGAACACCGGGGAGCTGTTTTTT	CTSSHPTAANTGELFF
TRBD2	.	TRBV11-2	TRBJ2-1	TGTGCCAGTAGCTTAGATGGGGGGGATCAGTTCTTC	CASSLDGGDQFF
.	few	TRBV10-2	TRBJ2-3	TGCGCCAGCAAACTTTTCGATACGCAGTATTTT	CASKLFDTQYF
.	.	TRBV11-2	TRBJ2-1	TGTGCCAGCAGTTCCCCTCAGGCAGTAGATGCAGCCCCGGGGCACGATGAGCGGTTCTTC	CASSSPQAVDAAPGHDERFF
TRBD2	many	TRBV7-8	TRBJ2-1	TGTGCCAGCAGCTTAGGTTGGCTACTAGCGGAGGACAATGAGCAGTTCTTC	CASSLGWLLAEDNEQFF
.	.	TRBV11-2	TRBJ2-4	TGTGCCAGCAGCTCTGCTAGTGTCTTAGCCAGAAACATTCAGTACTTC	CASSSASVLARNIQYF
TRBD2	many	TRBV5-4	TRBJ2-2	TGTGCCAGCAGCCCAGCGACTAGCGGGAACACCGGGGAGCTGTTTTTT	CASSPATSGNTGELFF
.	once	TRBV7-9	TRBJ2-7	TGTGCCAGCGGTACGGCAGCGCGCTACGAGCAGTACTTC	CASGTAARYEQYF
.	many	TRBV5-1	TRBJ2-7	TGTGCCAGCAGCTCAACCTACGAGCAGTACTTC	CASSSTYEQYF
.	.	TRBV30	TRBJ2-2	TGTGCCTGGGGCCACACCGGGGAGCTGTTTTTT	CAWGHTGELFF
.	.	TRBV6-2/TRBV6-3	TRBJ2-5	TGTGCCAGCAGCCTCCCCTCCGGGAGTGTTATAATAGGGCAAGAGACCCATTACTTC	CASSLPSGSVIIGQETHYF
.	.	TRBV11-2	TRBJ2-3	TGTGCCAGCAGCTTATTGTCACATACGCAGTATTTT	CASSLLSHTQYF
TRBD2	.	TRBV5-8	TRBJ2-4	TGTGCCAGCAGCTTTGGGAAACGGGGGGATCCGGCCAAAAACTTTCAGTACTTC	CASSFGKRGDPAKNFQYF
TRBD1	many	TRBV10-3	TRBJ2-7	TGTGCCATCAGCGGCCGGGATGGACAGGTGCCTTACGAGCAGTACTTC	CAISGRDGQVPYEQYF
.	many	TRBV6-5	TRBJ1-2	TGTGCCAGCAGTTACAACAGGATGACTAACTATGGCTACACCTTC	CASSYNRMTNYGYTF
.	.	TRBV5-5	TRBJ2-1	TGTACCAGCAGCTTGTCCGGGGTGTCCTACAATGAGCAGTTCTTC	CTSSLSGVSYNEQFF